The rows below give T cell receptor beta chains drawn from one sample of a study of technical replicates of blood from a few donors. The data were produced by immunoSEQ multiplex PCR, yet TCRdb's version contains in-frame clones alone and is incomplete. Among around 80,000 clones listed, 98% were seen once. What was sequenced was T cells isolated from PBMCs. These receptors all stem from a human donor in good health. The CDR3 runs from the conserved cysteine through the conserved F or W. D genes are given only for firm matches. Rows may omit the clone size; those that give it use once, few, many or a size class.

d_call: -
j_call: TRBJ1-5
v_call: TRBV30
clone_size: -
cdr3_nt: TGTGCCTGGAGTGGCAAACCCCAAGCGCCCCAGCATTTT
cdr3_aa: CAWSGKPQAPQHF

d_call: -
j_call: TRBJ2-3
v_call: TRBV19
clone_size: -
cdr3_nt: TGTGCCAGTAGTTTAACCGGGACTGGCACAGATACGCAGTATTTT
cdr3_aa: CASSLTGTGTDTQYF

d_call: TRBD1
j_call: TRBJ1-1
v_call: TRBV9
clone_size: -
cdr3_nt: TGTGCCAGCAGCGTAGAGACCGGGACAGGGATAGGAAATGCTGAAGCTTTCTTT
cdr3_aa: CASSVETGTGIGNAEAFF

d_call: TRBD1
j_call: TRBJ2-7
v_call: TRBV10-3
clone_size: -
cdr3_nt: TGTGCCATCACCCTGACAGGGGCTGAAGAGCAGTACTTC
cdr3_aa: CAITLTGAEEQYF

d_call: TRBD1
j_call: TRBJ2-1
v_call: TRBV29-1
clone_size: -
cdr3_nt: TGCAGCGTTGACCGACAGGGCGACAATGAGCAGTTCTTC
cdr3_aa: CSVDRQGDNEQFF

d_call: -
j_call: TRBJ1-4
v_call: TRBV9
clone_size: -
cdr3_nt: TGTGCCAGCAGCGTTAGCGGGAATGAAAAACTGTTTTTT
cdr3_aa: CASSVSGNEKLFF

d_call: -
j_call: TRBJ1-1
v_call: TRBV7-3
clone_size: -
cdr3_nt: TGTGCCAGCAGCTGGGGGGGGGACACTGAAGCTTTCTTT
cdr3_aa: CASSWGGDTEAFF

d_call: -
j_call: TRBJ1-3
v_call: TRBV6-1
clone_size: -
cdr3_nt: TGTGCCAGCAGTGAAAACGGGAGAAACACCATATATTTT
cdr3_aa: CASSENGRNTIYF

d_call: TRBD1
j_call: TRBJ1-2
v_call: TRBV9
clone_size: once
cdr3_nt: TGTGCCAGCAGCGCGAGCCGGGACAGGGGTCTTGTTGCCTTC
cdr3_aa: CASSASRDRGLVAF

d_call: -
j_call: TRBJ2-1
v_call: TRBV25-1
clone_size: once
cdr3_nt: TGTGCCAGCCTACAGTACAATGAGCAGTTCTTC
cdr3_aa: CASLQYNEQFF

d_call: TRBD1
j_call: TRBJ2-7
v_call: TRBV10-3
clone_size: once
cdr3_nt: TGTGCCATCAGTGGACAGGGGTACGAGCAGTACTTC
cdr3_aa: CAISGQGYEQYF

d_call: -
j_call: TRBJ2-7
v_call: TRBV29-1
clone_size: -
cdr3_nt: TGCAGCGTCCGTCGAAGCGTTAGCTCCTACGAGCAGTACTTC
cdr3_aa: CSVRRSVSSYEQYF

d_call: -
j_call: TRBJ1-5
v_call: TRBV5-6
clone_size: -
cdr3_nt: TGTGCCAGCAGCTTGGCCCGGAATCAGCCCCAGCATTTT
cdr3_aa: CASSLARNQPQHF

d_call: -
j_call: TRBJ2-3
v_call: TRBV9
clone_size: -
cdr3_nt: TGTGCCAGCAGCGTCTCGTGGAGTAGCGACACAGATACGCAGTATTTT
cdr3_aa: CASSVSWSSDTDTQYF

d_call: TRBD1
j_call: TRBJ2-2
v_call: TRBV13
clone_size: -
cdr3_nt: TGTGCCAGCAGCGGCCCCGCAGGGGGCCGGGACACCGGGGAGCTGTTTTTT
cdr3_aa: CASSGPAGGRDTGELFF

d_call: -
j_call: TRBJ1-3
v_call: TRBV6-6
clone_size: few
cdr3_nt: TGTGCCAGCACCCCGAGGGCCACTGGAAACACCATATATTTT
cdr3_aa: CASTPRATGNTIYF

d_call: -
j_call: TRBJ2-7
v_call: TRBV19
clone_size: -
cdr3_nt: TGTGCCAGTAGACCAAGGAGCTCCTACGAGCAGTACTTC
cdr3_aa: CASRPRSSYEQYF

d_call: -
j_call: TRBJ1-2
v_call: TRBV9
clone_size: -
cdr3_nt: TGTGCCAGCAGCGTAGCTATGCCCGGAGCCCATGGCTACACCTTC
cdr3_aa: CASSVAMPGAHGYTF

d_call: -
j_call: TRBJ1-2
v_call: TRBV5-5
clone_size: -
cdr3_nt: TGTGCCAGCAGCTTCGAGGGAACGGGTGGCTACACCTTC
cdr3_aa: CASSFEGTGGYTF

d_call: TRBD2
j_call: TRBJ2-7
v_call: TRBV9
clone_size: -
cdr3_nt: TGTGCCAGCAGCGTAGGGGGGAGGGGTTACGAGCAGTACTTC
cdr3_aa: CASSVGGRGYEQYF

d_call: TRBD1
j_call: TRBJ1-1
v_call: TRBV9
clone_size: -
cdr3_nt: TGTGCCAGCAGGCCCACAGGGGGTTCCTTCACTGAAGCTTTCTTT
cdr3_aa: CASRPTGGSFTEAFF

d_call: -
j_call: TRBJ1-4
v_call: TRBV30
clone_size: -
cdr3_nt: TGTGCCTGGGGGGAGACGGGTAATGAAAAACTGTTTTTT
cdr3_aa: CAWGETGNEKLFF

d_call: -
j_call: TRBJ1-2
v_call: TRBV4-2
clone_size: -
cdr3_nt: TGTGCCAGCAGCCAAGATAGGGAAGCGGATGGCTACACCTTC
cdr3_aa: CASSQDREADGYTF

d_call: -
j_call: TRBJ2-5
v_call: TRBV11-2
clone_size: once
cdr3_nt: TGTGCCAGCAGCTTATACGGGATTGAGACCCAGTACTTC
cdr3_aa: CASSLYGIETQYF

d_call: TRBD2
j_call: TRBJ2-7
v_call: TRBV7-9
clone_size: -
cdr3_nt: TGTGCCAGCACCGTATTAGCGGGAGGGCCGGGAGAGCAGTACTTC
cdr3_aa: CASTVLAGGPGEQYF

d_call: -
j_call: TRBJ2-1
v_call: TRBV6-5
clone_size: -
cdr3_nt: TGTGCCAGCAGCATAATGAGCTACAATGAGCAGTTCTTC
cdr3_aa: CASSIMSYNEQFF

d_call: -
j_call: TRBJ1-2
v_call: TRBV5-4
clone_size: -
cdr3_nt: TGTGCCAGCAGCTTGGGACAGACCATCTATGGCTACACCTTC
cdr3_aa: CASSLGQTIYGYTF

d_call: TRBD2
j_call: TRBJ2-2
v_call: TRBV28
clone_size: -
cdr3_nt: TGTGCCGTAGAGGGACTAGTGAACACCGGGGAGCTGTTTTTT
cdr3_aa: CAVEGLVNTGELFF

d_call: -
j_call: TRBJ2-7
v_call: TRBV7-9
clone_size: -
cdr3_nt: TGTGCCAGCAGCTTCGAGGAGCGGTACGAGCAGTACTTC
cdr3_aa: CASSFEERYEQYF

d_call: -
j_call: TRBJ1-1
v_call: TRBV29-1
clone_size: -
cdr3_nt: TGCAGCGCCGACAAGGGGCAGAACACTGAAGCTTTCTTT
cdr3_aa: CSADKGQNTEAFF

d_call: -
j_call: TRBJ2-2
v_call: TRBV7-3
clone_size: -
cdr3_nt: TGTGCCAGCAGCTTAAAGGACAGACACACCGGGGAGCTGTTTTTT
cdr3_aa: CASSLKDRHTGELFF

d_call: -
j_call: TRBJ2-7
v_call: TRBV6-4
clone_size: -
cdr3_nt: TGTGCCAGCAGCCCCCTTGCGGGCTCCTACGAGCAGTACTTC
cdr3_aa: CASSPLAGSYEQYF

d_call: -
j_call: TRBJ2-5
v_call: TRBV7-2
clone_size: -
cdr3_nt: TGTGCCAGCAGCGGGACTCGGCAAGAGACCCAGTACTTC
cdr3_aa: CASSGTRQETQYF

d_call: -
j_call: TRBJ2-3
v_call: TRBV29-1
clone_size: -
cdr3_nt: TGCAGCGCCGGAGTGACAGGAATGGATACGCAGTATTTT
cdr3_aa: CSAGVTGMDTQYF

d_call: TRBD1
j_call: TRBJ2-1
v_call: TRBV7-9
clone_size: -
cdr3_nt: TGTGCCAGCAGCCCCCCGGGACAGGGCTACAATGAGCAGTTCTTC
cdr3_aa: CASSPPGQGYNEQFF

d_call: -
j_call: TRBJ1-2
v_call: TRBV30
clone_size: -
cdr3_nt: TGTGCCTGGAGTGTACTACCTCTGATTAACTATGGCTACACCTTC
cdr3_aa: CAWSVLPLINYGYTF

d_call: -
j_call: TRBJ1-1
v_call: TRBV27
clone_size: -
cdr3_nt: TGTGCCAGCAGACAGGGTCCTGAAGCTTTCTTT
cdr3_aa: CASRQGPEAFF